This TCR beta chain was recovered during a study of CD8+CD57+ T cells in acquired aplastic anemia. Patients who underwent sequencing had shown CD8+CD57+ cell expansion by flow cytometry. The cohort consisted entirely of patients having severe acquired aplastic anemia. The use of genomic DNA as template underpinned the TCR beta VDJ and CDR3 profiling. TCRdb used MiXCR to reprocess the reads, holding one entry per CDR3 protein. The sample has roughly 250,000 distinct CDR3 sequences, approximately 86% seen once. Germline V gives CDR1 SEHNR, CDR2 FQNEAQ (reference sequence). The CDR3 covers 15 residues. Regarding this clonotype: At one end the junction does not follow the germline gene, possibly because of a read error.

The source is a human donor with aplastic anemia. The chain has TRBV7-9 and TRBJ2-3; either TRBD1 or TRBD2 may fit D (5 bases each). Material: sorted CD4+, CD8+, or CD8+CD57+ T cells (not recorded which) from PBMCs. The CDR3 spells CATSREGRAKAQQYF. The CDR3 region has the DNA TGTGCCACCAGCAGAGAGGGGAGAGCCAAAGCGCAGCAGTATTTT.